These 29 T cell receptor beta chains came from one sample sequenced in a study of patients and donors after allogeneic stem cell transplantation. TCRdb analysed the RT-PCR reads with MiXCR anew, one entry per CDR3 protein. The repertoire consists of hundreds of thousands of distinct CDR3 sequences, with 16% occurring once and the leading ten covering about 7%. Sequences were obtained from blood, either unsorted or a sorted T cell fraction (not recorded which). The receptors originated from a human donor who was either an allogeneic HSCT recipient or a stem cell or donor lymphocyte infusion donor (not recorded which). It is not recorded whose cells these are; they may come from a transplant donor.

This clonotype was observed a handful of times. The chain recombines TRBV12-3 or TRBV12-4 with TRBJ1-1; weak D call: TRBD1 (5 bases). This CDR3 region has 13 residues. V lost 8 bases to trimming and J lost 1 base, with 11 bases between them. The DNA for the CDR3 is TGTGCCAGCCCCGGGGGGGAGAACACTGAAGCTTTCTTT. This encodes CASPGGENTEAFF.

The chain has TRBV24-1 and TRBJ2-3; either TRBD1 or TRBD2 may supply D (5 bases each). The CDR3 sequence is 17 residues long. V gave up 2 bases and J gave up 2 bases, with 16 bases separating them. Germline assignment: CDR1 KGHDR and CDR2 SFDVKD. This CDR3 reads CATSDWDRVSSTDTQYF. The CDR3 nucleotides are TGTGCCACCAGTGATTGGGACCGGGTCAGTTCCACAGATACGCAGTATTTT.

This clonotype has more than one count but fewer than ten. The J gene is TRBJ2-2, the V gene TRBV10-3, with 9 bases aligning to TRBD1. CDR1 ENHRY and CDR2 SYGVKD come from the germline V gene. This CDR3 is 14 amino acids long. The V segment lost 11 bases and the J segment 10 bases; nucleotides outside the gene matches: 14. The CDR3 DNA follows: TGTGCCGCAACAGGGGGCGAAGGAGTTGCGGAGCTGTTTTTT. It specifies CAATGGEGVAELFF.

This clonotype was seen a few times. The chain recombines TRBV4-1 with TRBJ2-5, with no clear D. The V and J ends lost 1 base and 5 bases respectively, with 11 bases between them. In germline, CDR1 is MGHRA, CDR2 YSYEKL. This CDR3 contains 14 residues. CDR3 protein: CASSQVPRPETQYF. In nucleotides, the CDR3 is TGCGCCAGCAGCCAAGTCCCACGTCCCGAGACCCAGTACTTC.

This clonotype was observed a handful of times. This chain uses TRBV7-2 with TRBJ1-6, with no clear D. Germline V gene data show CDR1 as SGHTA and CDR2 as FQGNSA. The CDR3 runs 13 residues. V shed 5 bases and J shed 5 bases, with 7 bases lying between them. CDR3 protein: CASSPTDNSPLHF. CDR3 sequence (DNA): TGTGCCAGCAGCCCCACAGATAATTCACCCCTCCACTTT.

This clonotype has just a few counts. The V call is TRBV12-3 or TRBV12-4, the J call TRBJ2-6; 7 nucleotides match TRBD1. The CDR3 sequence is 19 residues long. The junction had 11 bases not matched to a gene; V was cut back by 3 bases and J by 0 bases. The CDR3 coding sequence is TGTGCCAGCAGTTTGATTTCCGGGACAGCTTTCTCTGGGGCCAACGTCCTGACTTTC. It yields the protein CASSLISGTAFSGANVLTF.

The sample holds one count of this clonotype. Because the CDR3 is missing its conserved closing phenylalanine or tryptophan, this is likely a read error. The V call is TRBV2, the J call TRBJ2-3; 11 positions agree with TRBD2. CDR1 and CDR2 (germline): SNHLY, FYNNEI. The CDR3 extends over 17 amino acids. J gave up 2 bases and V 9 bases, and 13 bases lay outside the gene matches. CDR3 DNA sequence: TGTGCCAGGGCCGAATGGTTGACTAGCGGGGCCACAGATACGCAGTATTCT. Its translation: CARAEWLTSGATDTQYS.

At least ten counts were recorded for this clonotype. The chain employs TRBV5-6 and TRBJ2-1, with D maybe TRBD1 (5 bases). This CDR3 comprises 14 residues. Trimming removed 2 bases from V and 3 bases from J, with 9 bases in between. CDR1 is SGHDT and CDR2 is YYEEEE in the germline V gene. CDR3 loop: CASSLAQGYNEQFF. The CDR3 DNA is TGTGCCAGCAGCTTAGCCCAGGGCTACAATGAGCAGTTCTTC.

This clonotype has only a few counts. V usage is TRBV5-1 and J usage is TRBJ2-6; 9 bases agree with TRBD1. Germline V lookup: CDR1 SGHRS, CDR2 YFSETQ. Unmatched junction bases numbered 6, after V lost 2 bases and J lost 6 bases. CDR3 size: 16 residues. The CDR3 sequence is CASSLPDRGAANVLTF. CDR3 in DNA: TGCGCCAGCAGCTTACCCGACAGGGGGGCGGCCAACGTCCTGACTTTC.

Here the CDR3 DNA reads TGTGCCAGCAGACCGACAGCTTCCTACTCCTATAATTCACCCCTCCACTTT. Amino acids: CASRPTASYSYNSPLHF. The chain is built from TRBV2 and TRBJ1-6, with D possibly matching TRBD1 (5 bases). CDR1 SNHLY and CDR2 FYNNEI come from the germline V gene. The V end lost 6 bases, the J end lost 0 bases, and 15 bases lay between the germline ends. CDR3 length equals 17 residues.

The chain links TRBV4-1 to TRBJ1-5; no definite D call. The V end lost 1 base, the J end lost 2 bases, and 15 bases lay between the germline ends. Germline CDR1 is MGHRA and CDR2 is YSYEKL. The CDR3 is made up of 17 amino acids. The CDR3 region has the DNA TGCGCCAGCAGCCAAGTTCCACCGTTTCGCGGCAATCAGCCCCAGCATTTT. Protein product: CASSQVPPFRGNQPQHF.

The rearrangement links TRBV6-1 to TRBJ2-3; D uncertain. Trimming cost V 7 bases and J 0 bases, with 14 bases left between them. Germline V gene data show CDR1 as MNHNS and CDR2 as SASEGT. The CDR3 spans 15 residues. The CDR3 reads CASKTLGTSTDTQYF. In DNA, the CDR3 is TGTGCCAGCAAGACTTTAGGTACTAGCACAGATACGCAGTATTTT.

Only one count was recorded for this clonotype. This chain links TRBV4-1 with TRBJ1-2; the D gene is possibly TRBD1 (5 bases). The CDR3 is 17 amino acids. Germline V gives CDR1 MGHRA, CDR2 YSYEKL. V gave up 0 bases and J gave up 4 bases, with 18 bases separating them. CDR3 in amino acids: CASSQEDTPGPLYGYTF. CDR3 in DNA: TGCGCCAGCAGCCAAGAGGACACCCCAGGGCCACTCTATGGCTACACCTTC.

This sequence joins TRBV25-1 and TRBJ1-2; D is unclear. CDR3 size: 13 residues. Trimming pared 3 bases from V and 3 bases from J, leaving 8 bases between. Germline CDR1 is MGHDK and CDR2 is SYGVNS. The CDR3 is CASSDLVDYGYTF. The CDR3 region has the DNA TGTGCCAGCAGTGATTTAGTAGACTATGGCTACACCTTC.

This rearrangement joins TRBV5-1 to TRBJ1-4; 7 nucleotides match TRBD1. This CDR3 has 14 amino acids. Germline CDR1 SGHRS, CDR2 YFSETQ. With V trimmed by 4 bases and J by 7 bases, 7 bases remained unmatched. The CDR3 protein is CASSQQGTGEKLFF. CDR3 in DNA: TGCGCCAGCAGCCAACAGGGGACTGGTGAAAAACTGTTTTTT.

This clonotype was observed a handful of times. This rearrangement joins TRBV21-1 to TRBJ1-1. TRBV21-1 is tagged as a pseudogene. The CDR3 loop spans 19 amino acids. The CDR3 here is CASSKGGWDDSPSYTEAFF. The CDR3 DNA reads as TGTGCCAGCAGCAAAGGAGGGTGGGACGACAGTCCCTCTTACACTGAAGCTTTCTTT.

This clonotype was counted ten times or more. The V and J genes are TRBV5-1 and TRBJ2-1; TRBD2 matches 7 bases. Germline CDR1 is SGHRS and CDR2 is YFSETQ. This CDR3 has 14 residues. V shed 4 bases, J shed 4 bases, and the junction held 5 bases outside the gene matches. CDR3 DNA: TGCGCCAGCAGCCTAGCGGAGGTTTACAATGAGCAGTTCTTC. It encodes CASSLAEVYNEQFF.

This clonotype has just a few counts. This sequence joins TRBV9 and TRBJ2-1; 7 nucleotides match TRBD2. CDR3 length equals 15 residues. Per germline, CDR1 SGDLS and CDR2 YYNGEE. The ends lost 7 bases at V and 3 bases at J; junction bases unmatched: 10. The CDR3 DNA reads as TGTGCCAGCCCCACGGGGAGGGCGCACTACAATGAGCAGTTCTTC. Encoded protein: CASPTGRAHYNEQFF.

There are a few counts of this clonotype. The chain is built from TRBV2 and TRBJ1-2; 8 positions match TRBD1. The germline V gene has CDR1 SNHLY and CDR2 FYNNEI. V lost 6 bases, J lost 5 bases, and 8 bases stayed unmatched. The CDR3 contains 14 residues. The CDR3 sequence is CASSEQGGGYGYTF. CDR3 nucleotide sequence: TGTGCCAGCAGCGAACAGGGGGGCGGATATGGCTACACCTTC.

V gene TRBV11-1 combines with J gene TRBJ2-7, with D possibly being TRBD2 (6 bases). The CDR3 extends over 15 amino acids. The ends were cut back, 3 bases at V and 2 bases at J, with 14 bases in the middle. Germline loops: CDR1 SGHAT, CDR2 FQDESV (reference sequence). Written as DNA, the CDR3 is TGTGCCAGCAGCTTGCGTGGGAGGCGGGCCTACGAGCAGTACTTC. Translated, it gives CASSLRGRRAYEQYF.

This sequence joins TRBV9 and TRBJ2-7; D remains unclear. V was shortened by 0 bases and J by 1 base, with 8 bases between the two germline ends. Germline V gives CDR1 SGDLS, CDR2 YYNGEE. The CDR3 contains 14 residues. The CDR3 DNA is TGTGCCAGCAGCGTAGATACGGAGTCCTACGAGCAGTACTTC. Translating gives CASSVDTESYEQYF.

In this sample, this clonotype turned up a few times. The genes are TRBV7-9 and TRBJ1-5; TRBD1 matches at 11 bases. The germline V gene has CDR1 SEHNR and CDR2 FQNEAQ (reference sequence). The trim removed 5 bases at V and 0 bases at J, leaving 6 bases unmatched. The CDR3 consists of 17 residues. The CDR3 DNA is TGTGCCAGCAGCCATGGGACAGGGGGAGATAGCAATCAGCCCCAGCATTTT. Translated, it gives CASSHGTGGDSNQPQHF.

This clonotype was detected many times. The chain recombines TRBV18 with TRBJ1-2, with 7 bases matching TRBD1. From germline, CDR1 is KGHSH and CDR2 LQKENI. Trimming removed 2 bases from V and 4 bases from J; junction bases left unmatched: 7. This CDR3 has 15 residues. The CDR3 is CASSPEGAGGYGYTF. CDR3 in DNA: TGTGCCAGCTCACCAGAAGGTGCAGGGGGCTATGGCTACACCTTC. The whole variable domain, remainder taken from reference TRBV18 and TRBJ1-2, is NAGVMQNPRHLVRRRGQEARLRCSPMKGHSHVYWYRQLPEEGLKFMVYLQKENIIDESGMPKERFSAEFPKEGPSILRIQQVVRGDSAAYFCASSPEGAGGYGYTFGSGTRLTVV.

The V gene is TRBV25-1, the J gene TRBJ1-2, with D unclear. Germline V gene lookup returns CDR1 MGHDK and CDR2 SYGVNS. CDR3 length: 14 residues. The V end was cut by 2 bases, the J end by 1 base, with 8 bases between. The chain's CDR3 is CASSEPPINYGYTF. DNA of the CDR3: TGTGCCAGCAGTGAACCTCCGATTAACTATGGCTACACCTTC.

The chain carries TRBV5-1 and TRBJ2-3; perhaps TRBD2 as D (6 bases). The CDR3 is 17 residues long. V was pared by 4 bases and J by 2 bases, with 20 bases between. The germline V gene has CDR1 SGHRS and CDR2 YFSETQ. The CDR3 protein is CASSRPLGRGITDTQYF. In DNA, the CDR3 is TGCGCCAGCAGCCGACCCCTCGGACGGGGGATCACAGATACGCAGTATTTT.

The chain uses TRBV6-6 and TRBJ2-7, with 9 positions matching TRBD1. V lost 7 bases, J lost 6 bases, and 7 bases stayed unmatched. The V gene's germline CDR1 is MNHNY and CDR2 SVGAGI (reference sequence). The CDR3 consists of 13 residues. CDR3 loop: CASKCTGGGEQYF. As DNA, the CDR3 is TGTGCCAGCAAGTGTACAGGGGGCGGCGAGCAGTACTTC.

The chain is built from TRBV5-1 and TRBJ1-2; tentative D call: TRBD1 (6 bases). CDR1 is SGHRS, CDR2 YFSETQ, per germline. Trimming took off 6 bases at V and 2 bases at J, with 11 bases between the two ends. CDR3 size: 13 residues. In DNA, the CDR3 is TGCGCCAGCAACCGGGGGGGCAACTATGGCTACACCTTC. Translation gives CASNRGGNYGYTF.

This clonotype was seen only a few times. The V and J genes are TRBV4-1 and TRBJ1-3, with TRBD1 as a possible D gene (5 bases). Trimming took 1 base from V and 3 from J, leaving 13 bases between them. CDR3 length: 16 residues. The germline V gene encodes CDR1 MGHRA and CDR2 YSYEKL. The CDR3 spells CASSQVGRRGGNTIYF. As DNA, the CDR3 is TGCGCCAGCAGCCAAGTCGGACGGAGGGGTGGAAACACCATATATTTT.

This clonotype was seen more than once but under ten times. The CDR3 bases are TGTGCCAGCACCCTTGAGGGGTTGGGACTTATCGGGACCCAGTACTTC. As protein: CASTLEGLGLIGTQYF. The chain carries TRBV5-5 and TRBJ2-5, with TRBD2 as a possible D gene (6 bases). Between the trimmed V and J ends, which lost 6 bases and 7 bases, there was a span of 25 bases. This CDR3 is 16 amino acids long. Looked up from germline, CDR1 is SGHKS and CDR2 is YYEKEE (reference sequence).